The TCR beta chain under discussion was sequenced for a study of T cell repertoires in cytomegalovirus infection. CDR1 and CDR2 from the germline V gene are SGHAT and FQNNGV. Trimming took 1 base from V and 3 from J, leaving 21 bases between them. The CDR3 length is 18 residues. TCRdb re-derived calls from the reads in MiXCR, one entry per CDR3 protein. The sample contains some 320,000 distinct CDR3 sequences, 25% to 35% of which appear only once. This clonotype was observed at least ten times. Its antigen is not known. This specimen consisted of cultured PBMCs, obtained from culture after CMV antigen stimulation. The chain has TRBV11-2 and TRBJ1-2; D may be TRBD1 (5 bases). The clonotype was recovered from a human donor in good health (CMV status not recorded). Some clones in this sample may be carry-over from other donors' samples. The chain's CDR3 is CASSLGDDVWTMYYGYTF. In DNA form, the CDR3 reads TGTGCCAGCAGCTTAGGGGACGATGTCTGGACGATGTACTATGGCTACACCTTC. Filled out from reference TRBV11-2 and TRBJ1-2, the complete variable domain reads EAGVAQSPRYKIIEKRQSVAFWCNPISGHATLYWYQQILGQGPKLLIQFQNNGVVDDSQLPKDRFSAERLKGVDSTLKIQPAKLEDSAVYLCASSLGDDVWTMYYGYTFGSGTRLTVV.